The 27 T cell receptor beta chains below all came from one sample that was sequenced in a study of PD-1 blockade in mismatch repair-deficient tumors. The assay was immunoSEQ multiplex PCR, and TCRdb's table has in-frame clones only and misses some. Among 120,000 or so clones, about nine tenths were seen once, and the ten largest hold about 10%. This specimen was peripheral blood, taken almost 74 weeks after starting pembrolizumab. The receptors here all came from an adult with mismatch repair-deficient cancer.

The chain is built from TRBV7-9 and TRBJ1-4; D not resolved. CDR3 length: 15 residues. Trimming shortened V by 5 bases and J by 6 bases, and 16 bases separated the two germline ends. The V gene's germline CDR1 is SEHNR and CDR2 FQNEAQ (reference sequence). In DNA form, the CDR3 reads TGTGCCAGCAGCCCCTGGGAAGATTCTTATGAAAAACTGTTTTTT. This codes for CASSPWEDSYEKLFF.

This chain's CDR3 is CASSQFAAVLYEQYF. CDR3 nucleotide sequence: TGTGCCAGCAGCCAATTTGCAGCGGTGCTATACGAGCAGTACTTC. The chain couples TRBV14 to TRBJ2-7, with a weak D call TRBD2 (5 bases). Germline lookup yields CDR1 SGHDN and CDR2 FVKESK. The CDR3 has 15 residues. Trimming stripped 2 bases from V and 4 bases from J, with 15 bases between.

The genes are TRBV10-3 and TRBJ2-1, with a tentative D call TRBD2 (5 bases). CDR3 length: 14 residues. V shed 3 bases and J shed 6 bases, with 12 bases lying between them. Looked up from germline, CDR1 is ENHRY and CDR2 is SYGVKD. CDR3 nucleotides: TGTGCCATCAGTGAAGTCCTAGCACCCAATGAGCAGTTCTTC. Protein sequence: CAISEVLAPNEQFF.

This sequence joins TRBV2 and TRBJ1-5, with 7 bases that match TRBD1. V trimming: 4 bases; J trimming: 5 bases; junction bases outside the gene matches: 8. Looked up from germline, CDR1 is SNHLY and CDR2 is FYNNEI. This CDR3 is 15 amino acids long. As DNA, the CDR3 is TGTGCCAGCAGTGCCGGGACAGCCGGACATCAGCCCCAGCATTTT. Translation gives CASSAGTAGHQPQHF.

This rearrangement joins TRBV7-9 to TRBJ1-2; 7 bases agree with TRBD1. J gave up 8 bases and V 3 bases, and 9 bases lay outside the gene matches. The germline CDR1 and CDR2 sequences are SEHNR and FQNEAQ (reference sequence). The CDR3 length is 14 residues. CDR3 in amino acids: CASSLTRDRWGYTF. Written as DNA, the CDR3 is TGTGCCAGCAGCTTGACCCGGGACAGATGGGGCTACACCTTC.

J is TRBJ2-3 and V is TRBV28; 8 nucleotides agree with TRBD2. Germline assignment: CDR1 MDHEN and CDR2 SYDVKM. The V gene end was trimmed by 8 bases and the J gene end by 0 bases; junction bases not matched to a gene: 13. The CDR3 sequence is 17 residues long. CDR3 residues: CASAGGATGFSTDTQYF. The CDR3 DNA reads TGTGCCAGCGCCGGGGGGGCAACAGGGTTTAGCACAGATACGCAGTATTTT.

This chain joins TRBV4-1 and TRBJ2-7, with 7 bases matching TRBD2. The CDR3 is 16 amino acids. Germline CDR1 is MGHRA and CDR2 is YSYEKL. V was pared by 3 bases and J by 2 bases, with 10 bases of the junction left unmatched. CDR3 in amino acids: CASSQTPRTRTYEQYF. The DNA for the CDR3 is TGCGCCAGCAGCCAGACCCCTCGGACTAGGACCTACGAGCAGTACTTC.

The genes are TRBV5-8 and TRBJ1-5; D remains ambiguous. The V end was cut by 0 bases, the J end by 0 bases, with 7 bases between. CDR3 length: 15 amino acids. Germline-derived CDR1 and CDR2 are SGHTS and YDEGEE. The CDR3 DNA sequence: TGTGCCAGCAGCTTGGTTGATTATAGCAATCAGCCCCAGCATTTT. This translates into CASSLVDYSNQPQHF.

The chain links TRBV6-1 to TRBJ1-1; tentatively, D is TRBD1 (6 bases). There are 13 residues in the CDR3. Germline V lookup: CDR1 MNHNS, CDR2 SASEGT. The V and J ends lost 5 bases and 7 bases respectively, with 14 bases between them. The CDR3 protein is CASSFRTDSEAFF. CDR3 nucleotide sequence: TGTGCCAGCAGTTTTAGGACAGACAGTGAAGCTTTCTTT.

The chain combines TRBV11-2 with TRBJ2-2; TRBD2 agrees at 7 bases. With 1 base clipped from V and 2 bases from J, the junction kept 4 bases outside the gene matches. CDR3 length: 16 amino acids. The germline CDR1 and CDR2 sequences are SGHAT and FQNNGV. Written as DNA, the CDR3 is TGTGCCAGCAGCTTAGTTGCTAGCGGAAACACCGGGGAGCTGTTTTTT. Its protein product is CASSLVASGNTGELFF.

The rearrangement joins TRBV11-2 to TRBJ2-1; TRBD2 matches 8 bases. With V trimmed by 1 base and J by 3 bases, 5 bases remained unmatched. Germline V gives CDR1 SGHAT, CDR2 FQNNGV. CDR3 length equals 16 residues. CDR3 sequence (DNA): TGTGCCAGCAGCTTAGCGCCTAGCGGGTACTACAATGAGCAGTTCTTC. Encoded protein: CASSLAPSGYYNEQFF.

This clone was detected only a few times. The rearrangement joins TRBV6-4 to TRBJ2-1; 7 nucleotides align to TRBD1. The germline gives CDR1 MRHNA, CDR2 SNTAGT. The V segment lost 4 bases and the J segment 0 bases; nucleotides outside the gene matches: 0. CDR3 size: 14 residues. The CDR3 nucleotides are TGTGCCAGCAGTGCAGGGGGCTCCTACAATGAGCAGTTCTTC. Encoded protein: CASSAGGSYNEQFF.

This chain connects TRBV27 to TRBJ2-4; 7 bases are a match to TRBD1. V dropped 5 bases and J dropped 1; count of bases not matched to a gene: 8. Germline V gives CDR1 MNHEY, CDR2 SMNVEV (reference sequence). The CDR3 contains 16 residues. DNA for the CDR3: TGTGCCAGCAGTCCACAGGGGAGTTCGGCCAAAAACATTCAGTACTTC. Translation gives CASSPQGSSAKNIQYF.

The chain employs TRBV6-5 and TRBJ2-7; TRBD2 matches 9 bases. Germline V gene sequence: CDR1 MNHEY, CDR2 SVGAGI. The ends lost 0 bases at V and 3 bases at J; junction bases unmatched: 3. This CDR3 has 15 amino acids. As DNA, the CDR3 is TGTGCCAGCAGTTACTCGATTAGCGGGAGCTACGAGCAGTACTTC. It codes for CASSYSISGSYEQYF.

The V gene is TRBV10-2, the J gene TRBJ2-1; D call uncertain. Germline values: CDR1 WSHSY, CDR2 SAAADI. Trimming pared 8 bases from V and 0 bases from J, leaving 14 bases between. CDR3 length: 15 amino acids. The CDR3 DNA follows: TGCGCCAGCGTCGTAGGGAACAGCTCCTACAATGAGCAGTTCTTC. Translation: CASVVGNSSYNEQFF.

This clone was seen a handful of times. The chain carries TRBV4-1 and TRBJ2-7, with a possible D match to TRBD2 (5 bases). The germline V gene encodes CDR1 MGHRA and CDR2 YSYEKL. The CDR3 runs to 14 residues. The germline V and J ends were trimmed by 4 bases and 4 bases, with 14 bases remaining between them. The CDR3 DNA is TGCGCCAGCAGCCCCTACGGACTTTCATACGAGCAGTACTTC. As protein: CASSPYGLSYEQYF.

The chain uses TRBV4-2 and TRBJ2-1; 9 nucleotides align to TRBD1. The V and J ends lost 0 bases and 4 bases, in that order; junction bases with no gene match: 7. CDR1 is LGHNA and CDR2 is YNFKEQ in the germline V gene. The CDR3 totals 17 residues. This chain's CDR3 is CASSQDPPGQGYNEQFF. The CDR3 DNA reads as TGTGCCAGCAGCCAAGATCCGCCGGGACAGGGTTACAATGAGCAGTTCTTC.

V usage is TRBV29-1 and J usage is TRBJ2-5; D is possibly TRBD1 (5 bases). V was pared by 3 bases and J by 5 bases, with 13 bases between. The CDR3 extends over 13 amino acids. From germline, CDR1 is SQVTM and CDR2 ANQGSEA. In DNA form, the CDR3 reads TGCAGCGTTGAGTGGCAGGGCCGGGAGACCCAGTACTTC. Its translation: CSVEWQGRETQYF.

This clone showed up just a few times. The same CDR3 also results from other DNA sequences found in this sample. This chain joins TRBV27 and TRBJ1-2; TRBD1 might be the D (5 bases). The CDR3 has 13 residues. V was trimmed by 2 bases and J by 4 bases, leaving 8 bases between them. Germline V gives CDR1 MNHEY, CDR2 SMNVEV (reference sequence). The DNA for the CDR3 is TGTGCCAGCAGTTTAGGGCAGGGCTATGGCTACACCTTC. The encoded protein is CASSLGQGYGYTF.

The rearrangement joins TRBV6-1 to TRBJ2-2; a weak D match, TRBD2 (6 bases). The CDR3 spans 14 residues. In germline, CDR1 is MNHNS, CDR2 SASEGT. Trimming left V 5 bases short and J 8 bases short, with 15 bases between. CDR3 bases: TGTGCCAGCAGTTCCCAGCGCGGGACTGGGGAGCTGTTTTTT. This sequence encodes CASSSQRGTGELFF.

V usage is TRBV19 and J usage is TRBJ1-2, with TRBD1 matching 7 bases. Germline-derived CDR1 and CDR2 are LNHDA and SQIVND (reference sequence). The V gene end was trimmed by 7 bases and the J gene end by 7 bases; junction bases not matched to a gene: 15. This CDR3 has 15 amino acids. The CDR3 DNA reads as TGTGCCAGTACCCCCCGGGGACAGCCATCCCCTGGCTACACCTTC. Protein sequence: CASTPRGQPSPGYTF.

The chain couples TRBV29-1 to TRBJ2-7; D is perhaps TRBD1 (6 bases). There are 14 residues in the CDR3. V lost 4 bases, J lost 0 bases, and 13 bases lay in between. The germline V gene has CDR1 SQVTM and CDR2 ANQGSEA. The CDR3 nucleotides read TGCAGCGTTGTTCCAGGGGCCACCTCCTACGAGCAGTACTTC. This sequence encodes CSVVPGATSYEQYF.

This chain connects TRBV12-5 to TRBJ1-2; D gene ambiguous. Germline V gene sequence: CDR1 LGHNT, CDR2 FRNRAP. V was clipped by 7 bases and J by 6 bases, with 12 bases between them. The CDR3 is 12 residues long. CDR3 sequence: CASAWDADGYTF. For the CDR3, the DNA is TGTGCTAGTGCCTGGGATGCTGATGGCTACACCTTC.

The J gene is TRBJ1-5, the V gene TRBV30, with D uncertain. Trimming removed 3 bases at V and 4 bases at J, with 10 bases between. CDR1 is GTSNPN, CDR2 SVGIG, per germline (reference sequence). The CDR3 runs 13 residues. CDR3 residues: CAWRAGSNQPQHF. The CDR3 DNA reads TGTGCCTGGAGGGCAGGAAGTAATCAGCCCCAGCATTTT.

The chain uses TRBV11-2 and TRBJ2-7, with TRBD2 identical over 7 bases. Germline V gene lookup returns CDR1 SGHAT and CDR2 FQNNGV. V trimming: 1 base; J trimming: 3 bases; junction bases outside the gene matches: 6. The CDR3 loop spans 15 amino acids. In DNA form, the CDR3 reads TGTGCCAGCAGCTTAGCTAGCGGTGGTTACTACGAGCAGTACTTC. Residues: CASSLASGGYYEQYF.

The rearrangement links TRBV19 to TRBJ2-1; D gene uncertain. The V gene's germline CDR1 is LNHDA and CDR2 SQIVND (reference sequence). This CDR3 has 16 amino acids. V was cut by 10 bases and J by 0 bases, with 19 bases left in between. This chain's CDR3 is CATESTQLGSYNEQFF. The CDR3 DNA reads TGTGCCACCGAATCGACTCAATTGGGCTCCTACAATGAGCAGTTCTTC.

The rearrangement links TRBV5-1 to TRBJ2-3; TRBD2 matches at 10 bases. The V gene end was trimmed by 2 bases and the J gene end by 2 bases; junction bases not matched to a gene: 5. In germline, CDR1 is SGHRS, CDR2 YFSETQ. This CDR3 region has 16 residues. CDR3 protein: CASSLRLAGYTDTQYF. The CDR3 nucleotides read TGCGCCAGCAGCTTACGACTAGCGGGTTACACAGATACGCAGTATTTT.